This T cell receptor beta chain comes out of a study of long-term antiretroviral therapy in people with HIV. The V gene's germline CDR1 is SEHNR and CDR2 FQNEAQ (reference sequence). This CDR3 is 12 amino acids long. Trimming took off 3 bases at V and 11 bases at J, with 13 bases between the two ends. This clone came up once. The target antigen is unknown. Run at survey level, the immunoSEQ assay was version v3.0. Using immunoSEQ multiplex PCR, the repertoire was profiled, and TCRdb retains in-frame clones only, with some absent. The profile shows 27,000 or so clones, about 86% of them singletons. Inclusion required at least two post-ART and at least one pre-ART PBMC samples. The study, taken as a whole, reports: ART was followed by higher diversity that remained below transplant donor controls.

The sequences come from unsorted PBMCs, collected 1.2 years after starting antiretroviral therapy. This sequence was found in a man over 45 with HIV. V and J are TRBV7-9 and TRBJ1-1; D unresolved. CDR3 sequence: CASSFPGERAFF. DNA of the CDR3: TGTGCCAGCAGCTTCCCTGGGGAAAGGGCTTTCTTT.